Reported below is one TCR beta chain. Its specificity is not known. Trimming shortened V by 5 bases and J by 2 bases, and 7 bases separated the two germline ends. This CDR3 is 13 amino acids long. Germline loops: CDR1 MNHEY, CDR2 SVGAGI. The sample is drawn from a study of cytomegalovirus exposure and HLA in healthy donors. Across the whole study: The 120 validation repertoires, a later analysis reported, used the same platform as the approximately 670 repertoires from the first cohort.

General observations from the study: First-cohort TCR clusters tended to co-occur in the 130 or so validation repertoires, a later analysis found. Most TCR sequences were rare, but some public TCRs occurred in many donors.

Only in-frame clones appear in the TCRdb table, and some are missing; sequencing was by immunoSEQ multiplex PCR. The profile shows approximately 300,000 clones, 80% to 90% of them singletons. The sample comprised PBMCs. The chain recombines TRBV6-5 with TRBJ1-5; D not resolved. The receptor was derived from a woman aged 18-35 years in good health and CMV-seronegative. CDR3 in DNA: TGTGCCAGCAGTGGCGGGGGCAATCAGCCCCAGCATTTT. Translating it yields CASSGGGNQPQHF.